Presented here are 27 T cell receptor beta chains from one specimen sequenced in a study of blood T cell repertoires in COVID-19. Sequencing was performed with immunoSEQ multiplex PCR; in TCRdb, only in-frame clones are kept and a portion is missing. The sample carries roughly 130,000 clones, over 65% recorded once. The sample comprised peripheral blood. The receptors were sampled from a man aged 45-60 years with acute or convalescent COVID-19.

This clone has a handful of counts. The V and J genes are TRBV18 and TRBJ1-5; weak D call: TRBD1 (5 bases). V dropped 6 bases and J dropped 2 bases, with 8 bases sitting between them. There are 13 residues in the CDR3. Germline loops: CDR1 KGHSH, CDR2 LQKENI. The CDR3 nucleotides read TGTGCCAGCTCCCTACAGGGCAATCAGCCCCAGCATTTT. It is translated as CASSLQGNQPQHF.

The chain employs TRBV10-3 and TRBJ2-2, with 10 bases lining up with TRBD1. CDR3 length: 15 amino acids. Per the germline V gene, CDR1 is ENHRY and CDR2 is SYGVKD. After removal of 10 bases from V and 5 bases from J, the junction contained 10 bases not matched to a gene. This chain's CDR3 is CASTTTGGGTGELFF. The CDR3 bases are TGTGCCAGTACCACGACAGGGGGCGGGACCGGGGAGCTGTTTTTT.

The CDR3 sequence: CASSYLGGRDTQYF. Written as DNA, the CDR3 is TGTGCCAGCAGTTACTTGGGGGGGCGGGATACGCAGTATTTT. The chain is built from TRBV6-5 and TRBJ2-3; TRBD2 is a possible D gene (7 bases). The CDR3 runs 14 residues. Germline CDR1 reads MNHEY; CDR2 reads SVGAGI. Trimming removed 1 base from V and 6 bases from J, with 11 bases in between.

The CDR3 DNA sequence: TGTGCCAGCAGCTCTTTCCCCCCAGGGGGCTACAATGAGCAGTTCTTC. It specifies CASSSFPPGGYNEQFF. V usage is TRBV21-1 and J usage is TRBJ2-1; TRBD1 is the table's D call, not checked against the DNA. TRBV21-1 is designated a pseudogene. The CDR3 is 16 residues long.

The V call is TRBV6-1, the J call TRBJ2-7; D is uncertain. CDR3 length equals 13 residues. The V and J ends lost 0 bases and 3 bases respectively, with 6 bases between them. Germline loops: CDR1 MNHNS, CDR2 SASEGT. CDR3 nucleotides: TGTGCCAGCAGTGAAGCACGACACTACGAGCAGTACGTC. Translated, it gives CASSEARHYEQYV.

This clone appeared a few times. The V call is TRBV7-2, the J call TRBJ2-6, with no clear D. Germline loops: CDR1 SGHTA, CDR2 FQGNSA. Deletions cut 1 base from V and 0 bases from J, with 4 bases between. This CDR3 comprises 15 residues. CDR3 nucleotides: TGTGCCAGCAGCTTAGACAACTCTGGGGCCAACGTCCTGACTTTC. Translation: CASSLDNSGANVLTF.

This rearrangement joins TRBV14 to TRBJ2-1; maybe TRBD2 (6 bases). The CDR3 is made up of 15 amino acids. Trimming shortened V by 1 base and J by 5 bases, and 12 bases separated the two germline ends. Germline CDR1 and CDR2: SGHDN and FVKESK. CDR3 DNA sequence: TGTGCCAGCAGCCAAGTCCAACCGGGAGACAATGAGCAGTTCTTC. Protein sequence: CASSQVQPGDNEQFF.

V is TRBV6-2 or TRBV6-3 and J is TRBJ1-2, with 8 bases that match TRBD1. The V segment lost 5 bases and the J segment 4 bases; nucleotides outside the gene matches: 12. The CDR3 is 16 residues long. The V gene's germline CDR1 is MNHEY and CDR2 SVGEGT. CDR3 region: CASSGPRTGSFYGYTF. The DNA for the CDR3 is TGTGCCAGCAGTGGCCCGCGGACAGGGTCCTTCTATGGCTACACCTTC.

A few counts support this clone. The V and J genes are TRBV4-1 and TRBJ1-1; D perhaps matches TRBD1 (5 bases). CDR1 and CDR2 (germline): MGHRA, YSYEKL. The CDR3 sequence is 15 residues long. The germline V and J ends were trimmed by 3 bases and 2 bases, with 13 bases remaining between them. CDR3 region: CASSHSTDPNTEAFF. The CDR3 nucleotides read TGCGCCAGCAGCCATTCGACAGACCCTAACACTGAAGCTTTCTTT.

The genes are TRBV7-2 and TRBJ1-2; TRBD1 is a possible D gene (6 bases). V was shortened by 1 base and J by 5 bases, with 11 bases between the two germline ends. The V gene's germline CDR1 is SGHTA and CDR2 FQGNSA. The CDR3 has 14 amino acids. CDR3 bases: TGTGCCAGCAGCTTAGGTTCGACAGGATATGGCTACACCTTC. Residues: CASSLGSTGYGYTF.

The V gene is TRBV4-2, the J gene TRBJ2-2; TRBD2 matches at 8 bases. CDR3 size: 17 residues. Germline V CDR1 and CDR2: LGHNA, YNFKEQ. Trimming took 0 bases from V and 7 from J; bases not matched to a gene: 10. CDR3 in amino acids: CASSQDTGGGRGGELFF. CDR3 bases: TGTGCCAGCAGCCAAGATACCGGGGGGGGCCGCGGCGGGGAGCTGTTTTTT.

This chain joins TRBV6-5 and TRBJ2-5; 10 nucleotides align to TRBD2. CDR1 and CDR2 from the germline V gene are MNHEY and SVGAGI. This CDR3 region has 15 residues. With V trimmed by 5 bases and J by 4 bases, 7 bases remained unmatched. In DNA, the CDR3 is TGTGCCAGCAGTACTAGCGGGGTGATTCCAGAGACCCAGTACTTC. Amino acid sequence: CASSTSGVIPETQYF.

The chain uses TRBV9 and TRBJ1-2; D unclear. V lost 2 bases to trimming and J lost 3 bases, with 14 bases between them. CDR1 is SGDLS and CDR2 is YYNGEE in the germline V gene. There are 15 residues in the CDR3. This CDR3 reads CASSVFQKQYYGYTF. CDR3 nucleotide sequence: TGTGCCAGCAGCGTCTTCCAGAAACAATACTATGGCTACACCTTC.

This clone is a singleton in its sample. V usage is TRBV24-1 and J usage is TRBJ2-1, with D perhaps matching TRBD2 (7 bases). Trimming took 5 bases from V and 5 from J, leaving 12 bases between them. This CDR3 has 14 amino acids. Germline CDR1 is KGHDR and CDR2 is SFDVKD. In DNA form, the CDR3 reads TGTGCCACCAGTGCGCGGGGGACACACAATGAGCAGTTCTTC. Translated, it gives CATSARGTHNEQFF.

The chain is built from TRBV2 and TRBJ2-1; a possible D gene is TRBD1 (6 bases). Per germline, CDR1 SNHLY and CDR2 FYNNEI. The CDR3 sequence is 13 residues long. Trimming took 6 bases from V and 3 from J, leaving 9 bases between them. The CDR3 reads CASRDSNYNEQFF. The CDR3 nucleotides are TGTGCCAGCAGGGACAGCAACTACAATGAGCAGTTCTTC.

This chain links TRBV28 with TRBJ1-6; 8 bases are a match to TRBD1. Germline loops: CDR1 MDHEN, CDR2 SYDVKM. The V segment lost 7 bases and the J segment 10 bases; nucleotides outside the gene matches: 9. This CDR3 is built from 14 residues. CDR3 region: CASTVGQGGSPLHF. The CDR3 region has the DNA TGTGCCAGCACTGTAGGACAGGGCGGCTCACCCCTCCACTTT.

The CDR3 protein is CAISEAGGGREQYF. In nucleotides, the CDR3 is TGTGCCATCAGCGAGGCGGGGGGGGGCCGCGAGCAGTACTTC. The chain employs TRBV10-3 and TRBJ2-7; 9 positions agree with TRBD2. This CDR3 spans 14 amino acids. The V segment lost 6 bases and the J segment 6 bases; nucleotides outside the gene matches: 9. The germline gives CDR1 ENHRY, CDR2 SYGVKD.

A remark on this clone: A junction end diverges from the germline sequence, so it may reflect a read error. The J gene is TRBJ2-3, the V gene TRBV27; TRBD1 aligns across 8 bases. Looked up from germline, CDR1 is MNHEY and CDR2 is SMNVEV (reference sequence). The CDR3 consists of 15 residues. As DNA, the CDR3 is TGTGCCAGCAGTATATCAGGGGGCGCGGGAGATACGCAGTATTTT. Translation gives CASSISGGAGDTQYF.

V gene TRBV5-1 combines with J gene TRBJ2-3, with 14 bases that match TRBD2. Looked up from germline, CDR1 is SGHRS and CDR2 is YFSETQ. The CDR3 covers 16 residues. V dropped 4 bases and J dropped 2; count of bases not matched to a gene: 3. CDR3 DNA: TGCGCCAGCAGCAGGACTAGCGGGGGGAACACAGATACGCAGTATTTT. Protein: CASSRTSGGNTDTQYF. The full variable domain, rest sourced from reference TRBV5-1 and TRBJ2-3, is KAGVTQTPRYLIKTRGQQVTLSCSPISGHRSVSWYQQTPGQGLQFLFEYFSETQRNKGNFPGRFSGRQFSNSRSEMNVSTLELGDSALYLCASSRTSGGNTDTQYFGPGTRLTVL.

The chain combines TRBV10-2 with TRBJ2-4, with D possibly TRBD1 on 6 matching bases. Trimming left V 3 bases short and J 10 bases short, with 16 bases between. This CDR3 comprises 14 residues. The germline V gene encodes CDR1 WSHSY and CDR2 SAAADI. CDR3 residues: CASSDLEGEGIQYF. In DNA form, the CDR3 reads TGCGCCAGCAGTGATTTAGAGGGGGAAGGGATTCAGTACTTC.

This clone showed up just once. This chain uses TRBV2 with TRBJ2-3, with unresolved D. The germline CDR1 and CDR2 sequences are SNHLY and FYNNEI. Between the trimmed V and J ends, which lost 2 bases and 5 bases, there was a span of 11 bases. The CDR3 consists of 14 residues. CDR3 in amino acids: CASSESQVKDTQYF. The CDR3 region has the DNA TGTGCCAGCAGTGAATCGCAGGTGAAAGATACGCAGTATTTT. Using reference TRBV2 and TRBJ2-3 for the parts outside the CDR3, the full variable domain is EPEVTQTPSHQVTQMGQEVILRCVPISNHLYFYWYRQILGQKVEFLVSFYNNEISEKSEIFDDQFSVERPDGSNFTLKIRSTKLEDSAMYFCASSESQVKDTQYFGPGTRLTVL.

V usage is TRBV4-1 and J usage is TRBJ1-6; D call uncertain. Germline V lookup: CDR1 MGHRA, CDR2 YSYEKL. V gave up 1 base and J gave up 0 bases, with 4 bases separating them. The length of the CDR3 is 15 residues. The CDR3 region is CASSQVSSYNSPLHF. DNA of the CDR3: TGCGCCAGCAGCCAAGTGAGCTCCTATAATTCACCCCTCCACTTT.

This chain joins TRBV11-2 and TRBJ2-5, with D tentatively TRBD2 (6 bases). The CDR3 loop spans 14 amino acids. Trimming pared 5 bases from V and 7 bases from J, leaving 17 bases between. Germline lookup yields CDR1 SGHAT and CDR2 FQNNGV. The CDR3 region is CASSPNAGGGTQYF. The CDR3 coding sequence is TGTGCCAGCAGCCCTAATGCCGGGGGTGGGACCCAGTACTTC.

The table lists this clone with a count of one. V is TRBV7-2 and J is TRBJ2-5; maybe TRBD1 (5 bases). This CDR3 contains 15 residues. V was shortened by 1 base and J by 0 bases, with 9 bases between the two germline ends. Germline V CDR1 and CDR2: SGHTA, FQGNSA. CDR3 coding DNA: TGTGCCAGCAGCTTAGGGGGCAATAACCAAGAGACCCAGTACTTC. Its protein is CASSLGGNNQETQYF.

The chain recombines TRBV18 with TRBJ1-5; 8 bases are a match to TRBD1. Per germline, CDR1 KGHSH and CDR2 LQKENI. This CDR3 comprises 16 residues. With V trimmed by 6 bases and J by 5 bases, 12 bases remained unmatched. The CDR3 DNA is TGTGCCAGCTCGCTGTCCGGGACAGGCGGCGATCAGCCCCAGCATTTT. Protein: CASSLSGTGGDQPQHF.

The rearrangement links TRBV21-1 to TRBJ1-5. TRBV21-1 is flagged as a pseudogene. This CDR3 has 15 amino acids. The CDR3 spells CASSKELAGNQPQHF. As DNA, the CDR3 is TGTGCCAGCAGCAAAGAGCTCGCGGGGAATCAGCCCCAGCATTTT.

The rearrangement uses TRBV5-1 and TRBJ1-3; 8 bases fit TRBD1. This CDR3 has 16 residues. The junction had 5 bases not matched to a gene; V was cut back by 0 bases and J by 3 bases. CDR1 is SGHRS and CDR2 is YFSETQ in the germline V gene. This chain's CDR3 is CASSLDRGFRGNTIYF. CDR3 DNA sequence: TGCGCCAGCAGCTTGGACAGGGGGTTTCGTGGAAACACCATATATTTT.